Following are 14 T cell receptor beta chains from one sample sequenced in a study of graft-versus-host responses after intestinal transplantation. The method was immunoSEQ multiplex PCR; TCRdb's version includes in-frame clones alone and lacks a portion of them. There are more than 80,000 clones in the sample; roughly nine tenths occur only once, and approximately 0.28% lies in the top ten. Their antigens are not known. The specimen comprised unstimulated CD4+ T cells sorted from spleen or lymph node cells, sampled before transplant. These receptors were collected from a human donor who was the organ donor for an intestinal transplant.

V is TRBV6-1 and J is TRBJ2-7; D possibly corresponds to TRBD1 (5 bases). Germline loops: CDR1 MNHNS, CDR2 SASEGT. CDR3 size: 14 residues. V lost 5 bases and J lost 4, with 15 bases in between. This CDR3 is CASSSTVFAYEQYF. CDR3 nucleotides: TGTGCCAGCAGTTCGACAGTGTTTGCTTACGAGCAGTACTTC.

V usage is TRBV11-1 and J usage is TRBJ2-1; 9 positions agree with TRBD1. With V trimmed by 11 bases and J by 4 bases, 6 bases remained unmatched. Looked up from germline, CDR1 is SGHAT and CDR2 is FQDESV (reference sequence). The CDR3 has 13 residues. CDR3 residues: CAAGDRAYNEQFF. The CDR3 bases are TGTGCCGCGGGGGACAGGGCTTACAATGAGCAGTTCTTC.

V is TRBV6-1 and J is TRBJ2-1, with 7 bases identical to TRBD2. This CDR3 is 15 amino acids long. CDR1 MNHNS and CDR2 SASEGT come from the germline V gene. Unmatched junction bases numbered 15, after V lost 6 bases and J lost 10 bases. The CDR3 protein is CASSETGLSYDEQFF. DNA of the CDR3: TGTGCCAGCAGCGAGACGGGACTAAGTTACGACGAGCAGTTCTTC.

In regard to this clone: The junction does not match germline at one end; this may be a read error. The CDR3 spells CASSVVWPGQVVSF. DNA for the CDR3: TGTGCCAGCAGCGTAGTCTGGCCCGGACAGGTCGTTTCTTTC. The chain uses TRBV9 and TRBJ2-7, with TRBD1 matching over 7 bases. This CDR3 spans 14 amino acids. Germline CDR1 and CDR2: SGDLS and YYNGEE.

The genes are TRBV5-5 and TRBJ2-7; TRBD2 matches at 14 bases. This CDR3 has 15 residues. Germline CDR1 is SGHKS and CDR2 is YYEKEE (reference sequence). After removal of 3 bases from V and 9 bases from J, the junction contained 8 bases not matched to a gene. This chain's CDR3 is CASSSGLAGASGQYF. CDR3 nucleotide sequence: TGTGCCAGCAGCTCGGGACTAGCGGGAGCCTCGGGGCAGTACTTC.

A few counts support this clone. The V and J genes are TRBV4-2 and TRBJ1-2; D unresolved. V was cut by 4 bases and J by 13 bases, with 16 bases left in between. The length of the CDR3 is 12 residues. Germline V gene sequence: CDR1 LGHNA, CDR2 YNFKEQ. The DNA of the CDR3 is TGTGCCAGCAGCCTGGCGGGAGCCCAGGTCACCTTC. Its protein product is CASSLAGAQVTF.

The chain carries TRBV5-4 and TRBJ2-3; 7 bases align to TRBD2. V shed 6 bases, J shed 0 bases, and the junction held 13 bases outside the gene matches. This CDR3 region has 17 residues. The germline gives CDR1 SGHNT, CDR2 YYREEE (reference sequence). The CDR3 sequence is CASNPKVRERSTDTQYF. As DNA, the CDR3 is TGTGCCAGCAATCCCAAGGTGCGGGAGAGGAGCACAGATACGCAGTATTTT.

The V and J genes are TRBV2 and TRBJ1-1; TRBD1 might be the D (5 bases). Trimming left V 7 bases short and J 4 bases short, with 19 bases between. Germline loops: CDR1 SNHLY, CDR2 FYNNEI. The length of the CDR3 is 15 residues. CDR3 residues: CASKRDSRVGTEAFF. The CDR3 DNA reads TGTGCCAGCAAAAGGGACTCCCGGGTGGGCACTGAAGCTTTCTTT.

The gene calls are TRBV6-5 and TRBJ1-5; 8 bases match TRBD1. Per germline, CDR1 MNHEY and CDR2 SVGAGI. There are 15 residues in the CDR3. The V and J ends lost 6 bases and 3 bases, in that order; junction bases with no gene match: 7. The CDR3 spells CASRVDRGVNQPQHF. As DNA, the CDR3 is TGTGCCAGCAGAGTAGACAGGGGAGTCAATCAGCCCCAGCATTTT.

V and J are TRBV9 and TRBJ2-3, with a possible D match to TRBD2 (6 bases). The CDR3 covers 15 residues. Germline V gene sequence: CDR1 SGDLS, CDR2 YYNGEE. Trimming shortened V by 6 bases and J by 2 bases, and 16 bases separated the two germline ends. The CDR3 loop reads CASTPGTSYTDTQYF. CDR3 DNA: TGTGCCAGCACCCCCGGGACTTCCTACACAGATACGCAGTATTTT. The full variable domain, with the rest looked up from reference TRBV9 and TRBJ2-3, is DSGVTQTPKHLITATGQRVTLRCSPRSGDLSVYWYQQSLDQGLQFLIQYYNGEERAKGNILERFSAQQFPDLHSELNLSSLELGDSALYFCASTPGTSYTDTQYFGPGTRLTVL.

The rearrangement joins TRBV25-1 to TRBJ2-7; possible D gene TRBD2, 5 bases. CDR1 is MGHDK, CDR2 SYGVNS, per germline. The CDR3 runs to 13 residues. Trimming pared 3 bases from V and 3 bases from J, leaving 9 bases between. In DNA, the CDR3 is TGTGCCAGCAGTGACGGCGGGCGCTACGAGCAGTACTTC. It encodes CASSDGGRYEQYF.

This clone was counted a single time. The gene calls are TRBV4-1 and TRBJ2-5; TRBD2 agrees at 8 bases. Germline CDR1 MGHRA, CDR2 YSYEKL. The CDR3 has 15 residues. Trimming took 3 bases from V and 14 from J; bases not matched to a gene: 17. The CDR3 here is CASSHRERESALLYF. DNA of the CDR3: TGCGCCAGCAGCCACAGAGAGCGGGAGTCAGCCCTTTTATACTTC.

The chain carries TRBV29-1 and TRBJ1-3; TRBD1 might be the D (6 bases). Germline CDR1 SQVTM, CDR2 ANQGSEA. CDR3 length: 13 amino acids. Trimming cost V 6 bases and J 0 bases, with 9 bases left between them. The CDR3 coding sequence is TGCAGCGTCAGGGGTAACTCTGGAAACACCATATATTTT. Its translation is CSVRGNSGNTIYF.

The J gene is TRBJ2-1, the V gene TRBV6-6; 7 bases align to TRBD1. V was pared by 6 bases and J by 4 bases, with 9 bases of the junction left unmatched. Germline V lookup: CDR1 MNHNY, CDR2 SVGAGI (reference sequence). The CDR3 loop spans 15 amino acids. CDR3 DNA sequence: TGTGCCAGCAGCCAAGACAGGGCGGTTTACAATGAGCAGTTCTTC. Residues: CASSQDRAVYNEQFF.